The 17 T cell receptor beta chains below come from one sample, sequenced in a study of T cell responses to AZD1222 COVID-19 vaccine. The protocol was immunoSEQ multiplex PCR, while the TCRdb copy is restricted to in-frame clones and leaves out a portion. The sample lists 120,000 or so clones; roughly 82% were seen once. Material: peripheral blood, obtained 28 days after the second AZD1222 dose. These receptors all stem from an adult who received the AZD1222 COVID-19 vaccine.

V is TRBV24-1 and J is TRBJ1-2, with TRBD1 matching over 9 bases. The CDR3 runs to 14 residues. Germline V CDR1 and CDR2: KGHDR, SFDVKD. The ends lost 5 bases at V and 4 bases at J; junction bases unmatched: 4. As DNA, the CDR3 is TGTGCCACCAGTGGAGGGGACAGGGCCTATGGCTACACCTTC. This gives the protein CATSGGDRAYGYTF.

This clone was seen only a few times. This chain connects TRBV11-2 to TRBJ2-7, with 12 bases aligning to TRBD1. CDR1 and CDR2 from the germline V gene are SGHAT and FQNNGV. Trimming removed 1 base from V and 2 bases from J; junction bases left unmatched: 6. This CDR3 is 17 amino acids long. CDR3 region: CASSLARDRGPAYEQYF. The CDR3 DNA follows: TGTGCCAGCAGCTTAGCCCGGGACAGGGGGCCGGCCTACGAGCAGTACTTC.

The rearrangement joins TRBV21-1 to TRBJ1-1. TRBV21-1 is labeled a pseudogene. This CDR3 spans 14 amino acids. CDR3 in DNA: TGTGCCAGCAGCCCACCGACGGAGAACACTGAAGCTTTCTTT. Its translation is CASSPPTENTEAFF.

The V call is TRBV7-2, the J call TRBJ1-6; possible D gene TRBD1, 5 bases. CDR1 and CDR2 (germline): SGHTA, FQGNSA. The length of the CDR3 is 15 residues. The V end lost 1 base, the J end lost 2 bases, and 6 bases lay between the germline ends. CDR3 sequence (DNA): TGTGCCAGCAGCTTAGTCAGGGCCTATAATTCACCCCTCCACTTT. Amino acids: CASSLVRAYNSPLHF.

The rearrangement uses TRBV7-3 and TRBJ1-1; D is possibly TRBD1 (6 bases). The CDR3 length is 15 residues. Germline V gene lookup returns CDR1 SGHTA and CDR2 FQGTGA. The V end was cut by 2 bases, the J end by 4 bases, with 14 bases between. The CDR3 sequence is CASSLFGGGSTEAFF. CDR3 nucleotide sequence: TGTGCCAGCAGCTTATTCGGAGGGGGGAGCACTGAAGCTTTCTTT.

The rearrangement links TRBV18 to TRBJ2-3; D remains unclear. Trimming shortened V by 3 bases and J by 2 bases, and 9 bases separated the two germline ends. CDR3 length: 14 amino acids. Germline values: CDR1 KGHSH, CDR2 LQKENI. The CDR3 coding sequence is TGTGCCAGCTCACCCGTTGGGGACACAGATACGCAGTATTTT. Translating gives CASSPVGDTDTQYF.

The chain employs TRBV2 and TRBJ2-3, with 9 bases aligning to TRBD2. CDR1 SNHLY and CDR2 FYNNEI come from the germline V gene. The CDR3 has 16 residues. V lost 4 bases to trimming and J lost 0 bases; unmatched junction nucleotides: 5. The CDR3 coding sequence is TGTGCCAGCAGTGCCGGGACTAGCCGTAGCACAGATACGCAGTATTTT. This gives the protein CASSAGTSRSTDTQYF.

The chain combines TRBV6-6 with TRBJ2-7; D remains unclear. The germline V and J ends were trimmed by 3 bases and 6 bases, with 15 bases remaining between them. The CDR3 is 14 residues long. Germline V CDR1 and CDR2: MNHNY, SVGAGI (reference sequence). CDR3 region: CASSYESTLGEQYF. The CDR3 DNA sequence: TGTGCCAGCAGTTATGAATCCACCTTGGGCGAGCAGTACTTC.

V usage is TRBV6-2 or TRBV6-3 and J usage is TRBJ2-7, with TRBD1 identical over 8 bases. Germline assignment: CDR1 MNHEY and CDR2 SVGEGT. This CDR3 contains 17 residues. J was trimmed by 6 bases and V by 0 bases; bases with no gene match: 13. The CDR3 DNA reads as TGTGCCAGCAGTTACTCTCAGTCCGGGACAGGCTTTGGCGAGCAGTACTTC. Protein product: CASSYSQSGTGFGEQYF.

The chain is built from TRBV7-2 and TRBJ2-1; the match to TRBD2 covers 7 bases. The V and J ends lost 0 bases and 4 bases, in that order; junction bases with no gene match: 3. Looked up from germline, CDR1 is SGHTA and CDR2 is FQGNSA. The CDR3 is 15 residues long. The CDR3 DNA sequence: TGTGCCAGCAGCTTAGCGGGGGGGAGATACAATGAGCAGTTCTTC. Translation: CASSLAGGRYNEQFF.

The chain couples TRBV4-2 to TRBJ1-1; no definite D call. Germline V gives CDR1 LGHNA, CDR2 YNFKEQ. Trimming removed 3 bases from V and 4 bases from J, with 12 bases in between. The CDR3 has 14 residues. The CDR3 DNA sequence: TGTGCCAGCAGCCAGATGAGGAGGTCCACTGAAGCTTTCTTT. The encoded protein is CASSQMRRSTEAFF.

The chain recombines TRBV9 with TRBJ2-1, with 7 bases lining up with TRBD1. Trimming cost V 6 bases and J 3 bases; bases outside gene matches: 9. CDR3 length: 15 amino acids. Germline CDR1 reads SGDLS; CDR2 reads YYNGEE. In DNA form, the CDR3 reads TGTGCCAGCAATGACGGACAGGACTTCTACAATGAGCAGTTCTTC. Translation: CASNDGQDFYNEQFF.

The rearrangement joins TRBV12-3 or TRBV12-4 to TRBJ1-3; D is uncertain. The CDR3 loop spans 11 amino acids. Trimming took 8 bases from V and 1 from J, leaving 3 bases between them. The CDR3 bases are TGTGCCAGCGGGTCTGGAAACACCATATATTTT. Protein: CASGSGNTIYF.

V usage is TRBV5-1 and J usage is TRBJ2-1; D is possibly TRBD1 (5 bases). This CDR3 spans 11 amino acids. V dropped 7 bases and J dropped 7 bases, with 9 bases sitting between them. CDR1 and CDR2 from the germline V gene are SGHRS and YFSETQ. The CDR3 loop is CASGKGNEQFF. The CDR3 nucleotides read TGCGCCAGCGGTAAGGGGAATGAGCAGTTCTTC.

This chain uses TRBV7-2 with TRBJ2-5; 9 bases match TRBD1. Germline V gene lookup returns CDR1 SGHTA and CDR2 FQGNSA. After removal of 5 bases from V and 5 bases from J, the junction contained 6 bases not matched to a gene. The CDR3 has 14 amino acids. CDR3 in amino acids: CASSLQGAVETQYF. CDR3 nucleotide sequence: TGTGCCAGCAGCCTACAGGGGGCGGTGGAGACCCAGTACTTC.

The chain employs TRBV5-1 and TRBJ2-6; D is possibly TRBD1 or TRBD2 (5 bases each). Germline loops: CDR1 SGHRS, CDR2 YFSETQ. Trimming cost V 0 bases and J 0 bases, with 13 bases left between them. This CDR3 has 18 amino acids. The CDR3 coding sequence is TGCGCCAGCAGCTTGGTGTCAGGGAGTTACTCTGGGGCCAACGTCCTGACTTTC. Protein sequence: CASSLVSGSYSGANVLTF.

This sequence joins TRBV7-8 and TRBJ1-5; D unclear. The CDR3 is 13 residues long. V was pared by 3 bases and J by 7 bases, with 10 bases between. CDR1 and CDR2 from the germline V gene are SGHVS and FQNEAQ. CDR3 DNA sequence: TGTGCCAGCAGCTTTGTCGTCTCCCAGCCCCAGCATTTT. It translates to CASSFVVSQPQHF.